This T cell receptor beta chain was sequenced during a study of cytomegalovirus exposure and HLA in healthy donors. Study observations and caveats: A later analysis found common viral pathogens apparently linked to several of the most significant clusters. Most of the CMV-associated TCR beta chains (in a later analysis) appeared to be HLA-restricted. Sequencing depth across donors, presence/absence analyses assumed, was roughly uniform. After further analysis at a later stage, 17,000 or so TCR beta sequences were associated with HLA alleles at 0.05 false discovery rate.

In the case of this clone: Its antigen is undetermined.

The PCR ran on 60 Vbeta and 13 Jbeta primers. Sequencing used immunoSEQ multiplex PCR; TCRdb keeps in-frame clones, though not all of them. Of about 150,000 clones in the sample, about 64% were seen once. CDR3 length: 16 amino acids. CDR1 is LNHDA and CDR2 is SQIVND in the germline V gene (reference sequence). Unmatched junction bases numbered 7, after V lost 1 base and J lost 2 bases. The sample consisted of PBMCs. The clonotype was recovered from a man between 60 and 75 years old in good health and CMV-seronegative. This rearrangement joins TRBV19 to TRBJ1-2; 7 nucleotides agree with TRBD1. CDR3 sequence (DNA): TGTGCCAGTAGTATAGGCGGGACAGCGGTGAACTATGGCTACACCTTC. Protein: CASSIGGTAVNYGYTF. The full variable domain, in which reference TRBV19 and TRBJ1-2 provide the parts outside the CDR3, is DGGITQSPKYLFRKEGQNVTLSCEQNLNHDAMYWYRQDPGQGLRLIYYSQIVNDFQKGDIAEGYSVSREKKESFPLTVTSAQKNPTAFYLCASSIGGTAVNYGYTFGSGTRLTVV.